This TCR beta chain originates from a study of response to subunit inactivated influenza vaccine. General study findings and limits: It was suggested by the authors that few new T cells are recruited by each seasonal influenza vaccination.

TCRdb called the RT-PCR reads again in MiXCR, with one record for every CDR3 protein. The sample includes 540,000 or so distinct CDR3 sequences, approximately 13% of them seen just once. Concerning this clonotype: Its specificity is not known.

CDR1 and CDR2 from the germline V gene are KGHSH and LQKENI. This CDR3 comprises 15 residues. Trimming took off 3 bases at V and 0 bases at J, with 11 bases between the two ends. The V call is TRBV18, the J call TRBJ1-1, with D unclear. This material consisted of PBMCs from blood, taken roughly 6 weeks after vaccination. The clonotype comes from a man over 45 who received an inactivated influenza vaccine. In DNA, the CDR3 is TGTGCCAGCTCACCTCTTCCAGGTATGAACACTGAAGCTTTCTTT. It is translated as CASSPLPGMNTEAFF. Supplemented by reference TRBV18 and TRBJ1-1, the full variable domain reads NAGVMQNPRHLVRRRGQEARLRCSPMKGHSHVYWYRQLPEEGLKFMVYLQKENIIDESGMPKERFSAEFPKEGPSILRIQQVVRGDSAAYFCASSPLPGMNTEAFFGQGTRLTVV.